These 2 T cell receptor beta chains share one sample of origin, sequenced in a study of early T cells in non-severe SARS-CoV-2 infection. TCRdb re-called the 5' RACE reads with MiXCR, one entry per CDR3 protein. The data hold over 30,000 distinct CDR3 sequences, with less than 8.5% observed a single time. The sequenced sample was whole blood, obtained at baseline. The origin of the receptors is an adult who was a healthcare worker with PCR-confirmed SARS-CoV-2 infection or an uninfected control (not recorded which).

On this clonotype itself: This may be a read error, as it is one base from a much larger clone. This chain links TRBV11-2 with TRBJ2-5; unclear D gene. The V gene's germline CDR1 is SGHAT and CDR2 FQNNGV. This CDR3 is 12 amino acids long. The CDR3 bases are TGTGCCTGCAGCTTACAGCGTGAGACCCAGTACTTC. Its translation: CACSLQRETQYF.

This clonotype showed up just a few times. This rearrangement joins TRBV7-6 to TRBJ1-2, with TRBD1 identical over 7 bases. The CDR3 sequence is 13 residues long. The V and J ends lost 2 bases and 8 bases, in that order; junction bases with no gene match: 5. CDR1 is SGHVS and CDR2 is FNYEAQ in the germline V gene. CDR3 coding DNA: TGTGCCAGCAGCTTAAATGTAGGGGGCGGCTACACCTTC. Protein sequence: CASSLNVGGGYTF. Together with reference TRBV7-6 and TRBJ1-2, the CDR3 gives the full variable domain: GAGVSQSPRYKVTKRGQDVALRCDPISGHVSLYWYRQALGQGPEFLTYFNYEAQQDKSGLPNDRFSAERPEGSISTLTIQRTEQRDSAMYRCASSLNVGGGYTFGSGTRLTVV.